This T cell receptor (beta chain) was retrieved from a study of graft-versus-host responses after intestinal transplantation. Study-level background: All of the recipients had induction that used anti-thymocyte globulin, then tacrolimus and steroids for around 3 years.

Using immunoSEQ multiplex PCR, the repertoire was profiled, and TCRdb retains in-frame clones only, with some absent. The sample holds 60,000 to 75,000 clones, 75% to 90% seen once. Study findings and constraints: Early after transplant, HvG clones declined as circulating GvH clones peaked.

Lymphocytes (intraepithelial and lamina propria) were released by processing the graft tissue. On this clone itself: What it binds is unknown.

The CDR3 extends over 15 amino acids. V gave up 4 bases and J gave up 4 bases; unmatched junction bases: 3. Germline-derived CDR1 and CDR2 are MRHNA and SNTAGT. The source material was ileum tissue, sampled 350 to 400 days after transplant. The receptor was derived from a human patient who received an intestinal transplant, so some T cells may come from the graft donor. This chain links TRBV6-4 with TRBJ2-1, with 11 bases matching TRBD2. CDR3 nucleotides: TGTGCCAGCAGTGTAGCGGGAGGGCGGTACAATGAGCAGTTCTTC. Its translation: CASSVAGGRYNEQFF.